This entry describes one T cell receptor beta chain. This clonotype was counted many times. Its antigen target is currently unknown. Base qualities are not recorded, but no much larger clone differs from it by a single base. Receptor amplification or capture employed RACE. The listed sequencing device is NextSeq 500. During library preparation, unique molecular identifiers were attached to individual cDNA molecules so that TCRs could be counted in a quantitative, reproducible way. Both TCR alpha and TCR beta chains were sequenced from each blood RNA sample. Turning to the authors' computational methods: The median number of TCRs per sample was 95,638, ranging from about 23,224 to 690,600. The Decombinator software suite was used to annotate the V, J and CDR3 of the TCR reads. Every sample was subsampled to the same number of TCRs (28,000) for the PS versus PT1 abundance plots. Expanded TCRs were defined as absent before sensitization and observed at least eight times at the 2-week time point. TCRdb applied fastp at Q25 and MiXCR to the public reads, then kept only in-frame beta chains. Entries are consolidated by CDR3 protein sequence, retaining the most common genes and DNA. TCRdb, not the original authors, processed these V and J calls. Across this sample there are over 85,000 distinct CDR3 sequences, with 9.3% seen only once. 2% to 2.5% of the sample rests with the top ten.

This specimen belongs to a study of human T cells and chemical hapten exposure (dated by TCRdb to the early 2020s). Looking at the study overall: For sensitization, 2% DPC in acetone was applied to a roughly 2 cm by roughly 2 cm area of upper inner arm skin. This study followed changes in the peripheral blood TCR repertoire in vivo during primary and secondary sensitization of alopecia patients to the hapten diphenylcyclopropenone (DPC). Patch testing was performed on the upper back with Finn chambers containing 0.01% DPC, and the patch tests were scored after 6 days according to International Contact Dermatitis Research Group standards. Blood samples were taken from patients before sensitization (week 0) and at 2, 6 and about 24 weeks after DPC sensitization. Nearly 30 alopecia patients provided blood for TCR sequencing at one to four time points (pre-sensitization, 2, 6 and 24 weeks). Most of the patients in the cohort were female, and the cohort covered alopecia areata with under or over 50% scalp involvement, alopecia totalis and alopecia universalis. Libraries were pooled for sequencing, and variation in per-sample TCR yields was attributed mainly to small differences in library volumes within the pool. Throughout the approximately 22-week study period, patients were also given weekly therapeutic DPC doses on the scalp. The full study reports these points: Repeated subsampling changed both the strength of the expansion versus patch-test correlation and the threshold at which the correlation became significant. Patch test score was positively correlated with the number of PT1 expanded TCRs, with significance at thresholds 8, 16 and 32 but not at 4. Expanded TCRs formed significantly more large CDR3 similarity clusters than pre-sensitization or healthy control sets, consistent with antigen-driven responses. DPC sensitization did not change how many TCRs were above 1 in 1000 frequency, and no evidence was found of alterations in global repertoire structure. Because all patients had alopecia, a presumed autoimmune disease, the immune response of the patients might differ from that of healthy individuals.

The sample's time point label is to be understood as: patch test 2, 6 weeks after DPC sensitization. The treatment or condition label corresponds to: therapeutic diphenylcyclopropenone sensitization with weekly scalp DPC. At each patch-test visit, blood was drawn before the patch test was applied. Patients were eligible if aged 18 to 70, diagnosed with alopecia and judged suitable for DPC therapy, and pregnant patients were excluded. Total RNA was isolated from unfractionated whole blood collected in Tempus Blood RNA tubes. Sequences MNHEY (CDR1) and SMNVEV (CDR2) are obtained from the germline V gene (reference sequence). From the cysteine through the phenylalanine, the CDR3 covers 15 amino acids. Only CDR3 DNA is held: 45 bases, read in frame from base 1. For this chain, trimming is 5 bases at the V end and 3 bases at the J end, and the number of junction bases without a gene match is 10.

The sequence is built from TRBV27 and TRBJ2-7, with TRBD1 matching 7 junction bases. The sequencing here drew on whole blood, taken in connection with sensitization to the hapten diphenylcyclopropenone (DPC). This TCR was sampled from a middle-aged woman with alopecia areata. Some clones in this sample may be carry-over from other donors' samples. The nucleotide sequence reads as follows: TGTGCCAGCAGTCTATACCCCGGACAGGTCTACGAGCAGTACTTC. The translation is CASSLYPGQVYEQYF.